This T cell receptor (beta chain) was identified during a study of T cells in Graves' hyperthyroidism and ophthalmopathy (dated by TCRdb to the late 2010s). In terms of the full investigation: Peripheral blood was collected at initial diagnosis, before any treatment. An independent validation cohort of about 19 hyperthyroidism patients and approximately 16 patients who later progressed to ophthalmopathy tested prospective prediction of ophthalmopathy. TCR Vbeta CDR3 sequencing of some 140 peripheral blood samples (approximately 44 ophthalmopathy, 75 hyperthyroidism and 17 progressor patients) is reported in the paper. A discovery cohort of approximately 100 patients, about 44 with Graves' ophthalmopathy and roughly 59 with stable Graves' hyperthyroidism, was used to find distinguishing TCR V-J signatures. The 90 to 100 discovery patients were randomly divided into training and test sets at a 7:3 ratio. The study also compared thyroid tissue and blood T-cell repertoires from several Graves' hyperthyroidism patients. Once sampling was done, hyperthyroidism patients were given methimazole at a starting dose of 30 mg daily, whereas ophthalmopathy patients were given high-dose intravenous methylprednisolone. Here is what the overall study found, with its caveats: Sample size was not statistically predetermined, and blinding of investigators to group allocation was not performed. In validation, the model predicted progression to ophthalmopathy a median of approximately 6.3 months before onset, with about 70% sensitivity and roughly 72% specificity. In cross-validation, a model built on a 13 V-J signature told ophthalmopathy apart from stable hyperthyroidism with approximately 91% sensitivity and about 81% specificity, and in testing the same model reached 80%/75%. Most expanded thyroid clonotypes (frequency above 0.001) were also detected in blood, suggesting blood repertoires may reflect thyroid immune responses.

For this chain, trimming is 5 bases at the V end and 5 bases at the J end, and the number of junction bases without a gene match is 10. Reading the germline V gene gives CDR1 SGHVS and CDR2 FQNEAQ. Including cysteine and phenylalanine, the CDR3 has 16 amino acids. Only the CDR3 DNA stays, 48 bases, in frame from base 1. Graves' hyperthyroidism was defined as stable when no progression to ophthalmopathy occurred over 18 months of follow-up. Hyperthyroidism patients were newly diagnosed, with disease duration under 2 months, and aged 18 to 65 years. Exclusion was applied to patients with uncontrolled infections, other autoimmune diseases, pregnancy or lactation. Diagnoses were established on the basis of clinical symptoms, serum thyroxine and TRAb, thyroid ultrasound, and orbital computed tomography. Ficoll-Paque density gradient centrifugation was used to isolate PBMCs from 9.5 to 10 ml of fresh peripheral blood. Total RNA was extracted using Trizol reagent, and RNA quality was assessed on an Agilent 2100 Bioanalyzer.

TCR beta CDR3 regions were amplified from RNA transcripts. The TCR CDR3 was subjected to a first round of RT-PCR using the HTBI primer set and the Qiagen OneStep RT-PCR kit. A second multiplex PCR round built the libraries, followed by size selection and purification. Libraries were sequenced paired-end with 100 bp reads on an Illumina HiSeq2000. The authors' pipeline ran thus. SOAPnuke was used to process the raw data, removing reads that contained adapters or uncalled bases, had a mean Phred below 15, or lacked an exact match to the constant primer or identifier. COPE v1.2.5 was used to merge high-quality paired reads, and clonotypes were defined as unique nucleotide sequences. MiTCR v1.1 was used to align clonotypes to the IMGT TRBV, TRBD and TRBJ reference segments. Analysis was restricted to V-J combinations with a frequency above 0.0001, which covered about 99% of repertoires. A TCS score was defined as the ratio between F50 (clonal expansion) and ExV (chaos), using BLOSUM62-based TCRdist between CDR3 peptides within each V-J. Welch's t-statistics and random forest reduced 514 V-J features to 10 to 15, which were used in a naive Bayes classifier (R e1071). The public reads were quality trimmed at Q25 with fastp and then assembled into clones with MiXCR by TCRdb, keeping productive beta chains. Rows with one shared CDR3 protein collapse into an entry with the most common genes and DNA. TCRdb, not the original authors, processed these V and J calls. Here the sample has a few hundred thousand distinct CDR3 sequences; approximately 14% occur a single time. Around 13% of the sample is held by the ten biggest clonotypes.

This clonotype occurred many times. Its specific antigen is unknown. Base quality data are lacking; no much larger clone is found one base away. This receptor chain uses TRBV7-8 and TRBJ2-3; 10 bases in between match TRBD2. The sequencing input was blood. The source is a woman aged 40-49 years with Graves' hyperthyroidism. This receptor has the CDR3 CASSPALAGVGDTQYF. The bases read TGTGCCAGCAGCCCCGCCCTAGCGGGAGTTGGAGATACGCAGTATTTT.